Listed below are T cell receptor beta chains from one sample, sequenced in a study of T cell clonotyping in hematopoietic cell transplantation. Only in-frame clones appear in the TCRdb table, and some are missing; sequencing was by immunoSEQ multiplex PCR. The sample consists of around 24,000 clones, 80% to 90% of them appearing once. Sequences were derived from peripheral blood mononuclear cells, sampled before stem cell transplant. These receptors all stem from a woman aged 55-69 years with acute myeloid leukemia. Some clones in this sample may be carry-over from other donors' samples. Each CDR3 is given with its conserved first and last residue. D genes are given only for firm matches. Clone size is given for some rows only: seen once, a few or many times, or a class if the clone is expanded.

abundance | j_gene | len | d_gene | v_gene | CDR3nt | CDR3aa
- | TRBJ2-5 | 14 | - | TRBV4-3 | TGCGCCAGCAGCCAAGATAGAGGTTGGGAGACCCAGTACTTC | CASSQDRGWETQYF
- | TRBJ2-3 | 16 | TRBD2 | TRBV5-6 | TGTGCCAGCAGCATACAGGGCGGGAGGCCCACAGATACGCAGTATTTT | CASSIQGGRPTDTQYF
few | TRBJ1-2 | 14 | - | TRBV11-2 | TGTGCCAGCAGCTCCAACAGGGTAGACTATGGCTACACCTTC | CASSSNRVDYGYTF
few | TRBJ1-1 | 11 | TRBD1 | TRBV28 | TGTGCCACTCGGACAGGGGCTGAAGCTTTCTTT | CATRTGAEAFF
once | TRBJ1-3 | 14 | - | TRBV2 | TGTGCCAGCAGTGAAGCCCCGCCAGGAAACACCATATATTTT | CASSEAPPGNTIYF
- | TRBJ1-1 | 16 | TRBD1 | TRBV15 | TGTGCCACCAGCCCGGGACAGGGTCGGAGGAACACTGAAGCTTTCTTT | CATSPGQGRRNTEAFF
- | TRBJ2-7 | 15 | - | TRBV2 | TGTGCCAGCAGTGGGACAGCCCTACCCTCCTACGAGCAGTACTTC | CASSGTALPSYEQYF
- | TRBJ1-2 | 14 | TRBD1 | TRBV6-5 | TGTGCCAGCAGGAGCACAGGGGGCCGGTATGGCTACACCTTC | CASRSTGGRYGYTF
- | TRBJ2-7 | 14 | - | TRBV28 | TGTGCCAGCAGTTTTCCACAGGGGAGGTACGAGCAGTACTTC | CASSFPQGRYEQYF
- | TRBJ1-2 | 18 | TRBD1 | TRBV23-1 | TGCGCCAGCAGCCGAAGGGACAGCGGAACCCCGCGGTCTTATGGCTACACCTTC | CASSRRDSGTPRSYGYTF
- | TRBJ2-7 | 14 | - | TRBV7-7 | TGTGCTAGCAGCCCATCCATCGGGTCCTACGAGCAGTACTTC | CASSPSIGSYEQYF
- | TRBJ2-1 | 15 | - | TRBV10-3 | TGTGCCATCGGTAGGGGGCGCCGGGGGGACAATGAGCAGTTCTTC | CAIGRGRRGDNEQFF
- | TRBJ1-1 | 16 | TRBD1 | TRBV5-1 | TGCGCCAGCAGCTCAGGGGGCGGGAATAGCAACACTGAAGCTTTCTTT | CASSSGGGNSNTEAFF
- | TRBJ2-5 | 14 | - | TRBV21-1 | TGTGCCAGCAGCAAATACCGGGGTCAAGAGACCCAGTACTTC | CASSKYRGQETQYF
- | TRBJ2-7 | 13 | - | TRBV19 | TGTGCCAGTAGTACACAGGGCCAGTACGAGCAGTACTTC | CASSTQGQYEQYF
- | TRBJ2-7 | 16 | - | TRBV7-2 | TGTGCCAGCAGCCCGTCCGGAGCAGGGGAGGTCTACGAGCAGTACTTC | CASSPSGAGEVYEQYF
- | TRBJ1-4 | 15 | TRBD1 | TRBV7-2 | TGTGCCAGCAGCTTAGCCTCAACAGGGGGGGAAAAACTGTTTTTT | CASSLASTGGEKLFF
- | TRBJ1-3 | 14 | - | TRBV7-9 | TGTGCCAGCAGCCCTCCGGGACTGACAAACACCATATATTTT | CASSPPGLTNTIYF
- | TRBJ2-1 | 13 | - | TRBV10-3 | TGTGCCATCTCGGATCCCCCTTACAATGAGCAGTTCTTC | CAISDPPYNEQFF
- | TRBJ1-1 | 12 | - | TRBV25-1 | TGTGCCAGCAGCCATCTGAACACTGAAGCTTTCTTT | CASSHLNTEAFF
- | TRBJ2-7 | 13 | TRBD1 | TRBV5-6 | TGTGCCAGCAGCTTTACAGGGGGGAACGAGCAGTACTTC | CASSFTGGNEQYF
- | TRBJ2-3 | 13 | - | TRBV27 | TGTGCCAGCAGTTTATCGAACTCCAATACGCAGTATTTT | CASSLSNSNTQYF
- | TRBJ2-5 | 12 | - | TRBV7-2 | TGTGCCAGCAGCTTAGTGGAAGAGACCCAGTACTTC | CASSLVEETQYF
- | TRBJ1-2 | 12 | - | TRBV29-1 | TGCAGCGTTGGAATGCGTAACTATGGCTACACCTTC | CSVGMRNYGYTF
- | TRBJ1-2 | 13 | - | TRBV19 | TGTGCCAGTAGTCAACAGGCTAACTATGGCTACACCTTC | CASSQQANYGYTF
- | TRBJ2-3 | 13 | - | TRBV11-2 | TGTGCCAGCAGCTTAGGACGAGGCGATACGCAGTATTTT | CASSLGRGDTQYF
- | TRBJ2-5 | 14 | - | TRBV7-3 | TGTGCCAGCAGCTTAACCGGGCCGCAAGAGACCCAGTACTTC | CASSLTGPQETQYF
- | TRBJ2-5 | 15 | TRBD1 | TRBV7-2 | TGTGCCAGCAGCTTAGGACAGGGGGCGCGAGAGACCCAGTACTTC | CASSLGQGARETQYF
- | TRBJ1-5 | 18 | TRBD1 | TRBV7-8 | TGTGCCAGCAGCCCACTAGCGGGACAGGAAAAATCCAATCAGCCCCAGCATTTT | CASSPLAGQEKSNQPQHF
- | TRBJ1-2 | 13 | - | TRBV11-2 | TGTGCCAGCAGCTCCGGACTCTTCTATGGCTACACCTTC | CASSSGLFYGYTF
- | TRBJ1-2 | 17 | - | TRBV18 | TGTGCCAGCTCACCCTTCGGACCCGAACCTCGGAGCTATGGCTACACCTTC | CASSPFGPEPRSYGYTF
- | TRBJ1-6 | 15 | - | TRBV4-1 | TGCGCCAGCAGCCCTATAGGGGTCCCTCATTCACCCCTCCACTTT | CASSPIGVPHSPLHF
- | TRBJ2-2 | 18 | TRBD1 | TRBV2 | TGTGCCAGCAGTCTACACCCCAGGACAGGGGGCGACACCGGGGAGCTGTTTTTT | CASSLHPRTGGDTGELFF
- | TRBJ1-4 | 15 | TRBD1 | TRBV7-8 | TGTGCCAGCAGCTTAAGGACAGGTGCAAGGGAAAAACTGTTTTTT | CASSLRTGAREKLFF
- | TRBJ1-2 | 11 | TRBD1 | TRBV29-1 | TGCAGCGTCGGACAGGGAAATGGCTACACCTTC | CSVGQGNGYTF
once | TRBJ2-1 | 14 | TRBD1 | TRBV28 | TGTGCCAGCAACGGACCCAGGGGGCAAAATGAGCAGTTCTTC | CASNGPRGQNEQFF
- | TRBJ2-5 | 15 | TRBD2 | TRBV2 | TGTGCCAGCAGTGAAGAGGGGACTAGCCGAGAGACCCAGTACTTC | CASSEEGTSRETQYF
- | TRBJ1-5 | 15 | TRBD1 | TRBV19 | TGTGCCAGTAGTGACAGGGCCCGGGGCAATCAGCCCCAGCATTTT | CASSDRARGNQPQHF
- | TRBJ1-5 | 11 | - | TRBV2 | TGTGCCAGCAGGAAGGGGGATATACCGCATTTT | CASRKGDIPHF
- | TRBJ2-5 | 17 | TRBD2 | TRBV4-1 | TGCGCCAGCAGCCAAGGGGCCGTCGTAGCGGGCCAAGAGACCCAGTACTTC | CASSQGAVVAGQETQYF
- | TRBJ2-2 | 17 | TRBD2 | TRBV27 | TGTGCCAGCAGTTTGTCCAGCGGGAGGGCCTATACCGGGGAGCTGTTTTTT | CASSLSSGRAYTGELFF